The 17 T cell receptor beta chains below come from one sample, sequenced in a study of T cells after yellow fever vaccination. TCRdb reprocessed the 5' RACE reads with MiXCR, giving one entry per CDR3 protein. Of approximately 550,000 distinct CDR3 sequences listed, 19% are singletons. This sample comprised PBMCs, obtained 15 days after the yellow fever booster vaccination. The receptors were sampled from a man aged 25-40 years who received the YFV17D yellow fever vaccine.

This chain joins TRBV7-2 and TRBJ2-1; D may correspond to TRBD1 or TRBD2 (5 bases each). The CDR3 extends over 13 amino acids. V was cut by 6 bases and J by 5 bases, with 11 bases left in between. The germline V gene has CDR1 SGHTA and CDR2 FQGNSA. CDR3 coding DNA: TGTGCCAGCAGATTGGGACCTAACAATGAGCAGTTCTTC. It yields the protein CASRLGPNNEQFF.

The CDR3 sequence is CASSPSAGFLETQYF. CDR3 DNA sequence: TGTGCCAGCAGCCCGAGCGCAGGGTTTTTGGAGACCCAGTACTTC. The rearrangement links TRBV5-5 to TRBJ2-5; tentative D call: TRBD1 (5 bases). The V and J ends lost 4 bases and 5 bases respectively, with 18 bases between them. There are 15 residues in the CDR3. Germline V CDR1 and CDR2: SGHKS, YYEKEE (reference sequence).

This clonotype was counted only a few times. This chain links TRBV20-1 with TRBJ2-1; 8 bases agree with TRBD2. Trimming took 6 bases from V and 8 from J; bases not matched to a gene: 18. The CDR3 runs 16 residues. Germline V gene sequence: CDR1 DFQATT, CDR2 SNEGSKA (reference sequence). The CDR3 DNA follows: TGCAGTGCCCCCCTACTCCGGGAGGGCCCGTTACATGAGCAGTTCTTC. The encoded protein is CSAPLLREGPLHEQFF.

This clonotype was seen just once. The chain combines TRBV6-2 or TRBV6-3 with TRBJ2-6, with 9 bases identical to TRBD2. The CDR3 covers 18 residues. CDR1 and CDR2 from the germline V gene are MNHEY and SVGEGT. With 4 bases clipped from V and 0 bases from J, the junction kept 7 bases outside the gene matches. CDR3 DNA sequence: TGTGCCAGCAGTTCGGGCGGTAGCGGGAGCTCTGGGGCCAACGTCCTGACTTTC. Its translation is CASSSGGSGSSGANVLTF.

The V gene is TRBV20-1, the J gene TRBJ2-3, with D hard to call. The CDR3 loop spans 13 amino acids. Germline V CDR1 and CDR2: DFQATT, SNEGSKA (reference sequence). Deletions cut 3 bases from V and 0 bases from J, with 7 bases between. The CDR3 is CSARTRSTDTQYF. For the CDR3, the DNA is TGCAGTGCTAGGACACGTAGCACAGATACGCAGTATTTT.

The V and J genes are TRBV6-2 or TRBV6-3 and TRBJ2-2; D uncertain. Deletions cut 7 bases from V and 6 bases from J, with 12 bases between. Germline assignment: CDR1 MNHEY and CDR2 SVGEGT. The CDR3 loop spans 13 amino acids. The CDR3 coding sequence is TGTGCCAGCACCCGAATCAGTTCCGGGGAGCTGTTTTTT. This gives the protein CASTRISSGELFF.

The sample holds a few counts of this clonotype. The V and J genes are TRBV15 and TRBJ2-2, with D possibly TRBD1 on 7 matching bases. Between the trimmed V and J ends, which lost 8 bases and 1 base, there was a span of 11 bases. The CDR3 loop spans 14 amino acids. Germline-derived CDR1 and CDR2 are LNHNV and YYDKDF (reference sequence). The CDR3 is CATGGTVNTGELFF. In DNA form, the CDR3 reads TGTGCCACCGGCGGGACAGTGAACACCGGGGAGCTGTTTTTT. Based on the CDR3 plus reference TRBV15 and TRBJ2-2, the full variable domain is DAMVIQNPRYQVTQFGKPVTLSCSQTLNHNVMYWYQQKSSQAPKLLFHYYDKDFNNEADTPDNFQSRRPNTSFCFLDIRSPGLGDTAMYLCATGGTVNTGELFFGEGSRLTVL.

The V gene is TRBV23-1, the J gene TRBJ2-7, with D possibly TRBD2 on 6 matching bases. TRBV23-1 is flagged as an ORF with uncertain function. The length of the CDR3 is 16 residues. The germline V and J ends were trimmed by 2 bases and 9 bases, with 23 bases remaining between them. The CDR3 reads CASSQTGESLRVGQYF. Written as DNA, the CDR3 is TGCGCCAGCAGTCAAACGGGGGAATCCCTACGAGTAGGGCAGTACTTC.

This chain connects TRBV7-8 to TRBJ2-3; the match to TRBD1 covers 7 bases. Per germline, CDR1 SGHVS and CDR2 FQNEAQ. The length of the CDR3 is 17 residues. The V gene end was trimmed by 3 bases and the J gene end by 7 bases; junction bases not matched to a gene: 16. For the CDR3, the DNA is TGTGCCAGCAGCTTGCGTCCGGGACAGCTAGAGGGTTATACGCAGTATTTT. This codes for CASSLRPGQLEGYTQYF. Using reference TRBV7-8 and TRBJ2-3 for the parts outside the CDR3, the full variable domain is GAGVSQSPRYKVAKRGQDVALRCDPISGHVSLFWYQQALGQGPEFLTYFQNEAQLDKSGLPSDRFFAERPEGSVSTLKIQRTQQEDSAVYLCASSLRPGQLEGYTQYFGPGTRLTVL.

This clonotype was picked up many times. The CDR3 DNA is TGTGCCAGCAGCTTACAAGGGGGTGGAAACACCATATATTTT. It translates to CASSLQGGGNTIYF. V gene TRBV7-2 combines with J gene TRBJ1-3, with a tentative D call TRBD1 (6 bases). Germline V gene lookup returns CDR1 SGHTA and CDR2 FQGNSA. The CDR3 totals 14 residues. V was shortened by 2 bases and J by 3 bases, with 8 bases between the two germline ends.

This chain connects TRBV7-9 to TRBJ2-4; 9 nucleotides agree with TRBD2. The CDR3 spans 17 residues. V lost 5 bases and J lost 0; bases outside the gene matches: 8. The germline V gene encodes CDR1 SEHNR and CDR2 FQNEAQ (reference sequence). For the CDR3, the DNA is TGTGCCAGCAGCCCCCGCGGGGGGGATCTAGCCAAAAACATTCAGTACTTC. This translates into CASSPRGGDLAKNIQYF.

This chain connects TRBV15 to TRBJ2-7; possible D gene TRBD1, 5 bases. There are 15 residues in the CDR3. V lost 0 bases to trimming and J lost 1 base, with 10 bases between them. Germline V gene lookup returns CDR1 LNHNV and CDR2 YYDKDF (reference sequence). As DNA, the CDR3 is TGTGCCACCAGCAGAGATAGACAGCCTTCCTACGAGCAGTACTTC. This translates into CATSRDRQPSYEQYF.

This clonotype was counted only a few times. The chain carries TRBV9 and TRBJ1-1; 9 positions match TRBD1. J lost 11 bases, V lost 3 bases, and 8 bases had no gene match. CDR3 length: 13 amino acids. Germline V gives CDR1 SGDLS, CDR2 YYNGEE. CDR3 DNA: TGTGCCAGCAGCGCCCTTGGACAGGGGACGGCTTTCTTT. Its protein is CASSALGQGTAFF.

This clonotype was detected only a few times. The J gene is TRBJ2-4, the V gene TRBV28; tentative D call: TRBD2 (5 bases). Trimming stripped 2 bases from V and 9 bases from J, with 11 bases between. The germline V gene encodes CDR1 MDHEN and CDR2 SYDVKM. The length of the CDR3 is 13 residues. The CDR3 nucleotides read TGTGCCAGCAGTTTAACGGAGGACCGCATTCAGTACTTC. As protein: CASSLTEDRIQYF.

Comment on this clonotype: Mismatch with germline at one junction end may stem from a read error. The rearrangement links TRBV20-1 to TRBJ2-5; 7 positions match TRBD2. The CDR3 spans 13 residues. From germline, CDR1 is DFQATT and CDR2 SNEGSKA (reference sequence). In DNA, the CDR3 is TGCAGTGTTAGAGAGGGACTACAAGAGACCCAGTACTTC. It translates to CSVREGLQETQYF.

This rearrangement joins TRBV7-2 to TRBJ2-5; D not resolved. The V gene lost 5 bases and the J gene lost 1 base, with 14 bases spanning the gap. Germline CDR1 is SGHTA and CDR2 is FQGNSA. The length of the CDR3 is 15 residues. CDR3 DNA: TGTGCCAGCAGCCCCTCTCGGGTGATCCAAGAGACCCAGTACTTC. Amino acid sequence: CASSPSRVIQETQYF.

This clonotype was counted between two and nine times. The chain is built from TRBV6-5 and TRBJ2-3; 8 bases match TRBD2. V shed 0 bases and J 5 bases; nucleotides not matched to a gene: 7. Germline V lookup: CDR1 MNHEY, CDR2 SVGAGI. The CDR3 consists of 16 residues. The CDR3 loop reads CASSYSIAGSGDTQYF. Here the CDR3 DNA reads TGTGCCAGCAGTTACTCGATAGCGGGAAGTGGAGATACGCAGTATTTT.